This T cell receptor (beta chain) is drawn from a study of blood T cells in healthy people across ages. Combining a sample-barcoded 5' primer with a J-beta primer mix, a second PCR ran for 7 to 11 cycles. Tags on each cDNA molecule came from a template-switch adaptor with 12 random nucleotides. TCRdb reprocessed the 5' RACE reads with MiXCR, giving one entry per CDR3 protein. The sample holds approximately 800,000 distinct CDR3 sequences, about a quarter seen once. The germline V gene encodes CDR1 SEHNR and CDR2 FQNEAQ (reference sequence). The V end was cut by 2 bases, the J end by 5 bases, with 12 bases between. CDR3 length equals 14 residues. A further study also used this sample, focusing on T cells of mothers and their children.

The receptor's source is a boy younger than 18 in good health. The chain carries TRBV7-9 and TRBJ1-2, with D tentatively TRBD1 (6 bases). The sample taken for sequencing was blood. The CDR3 DNA is TGTGCCAGCAGCTTACAGGGGCCTTCTTATGGCTACACCTTC. Its protein is CASSLQGPSYGYTF. The variable domain in full, completed from reference TRBV7-9 and TRBJ1-2, reads DTGVSQNPRHKITKRGQNVTFRCDPISEHNRLYWYRQTLGQGPEFLTYFQNEAQLEKSRLLSDRFSAERPKGSFSTLEIQRTEQGDSAMYLCASSLQGPSYGYTFGSGTRLTVV.